Shown below are 3 T cell receptor delta chains from a single sample sequenced in a study of Vδ1+ human thymocytes. These receptors have no identified antigens. Study observations and caveats: Thymic TRG and TRD repertoires appeared highly polyclonal.

RNA was extracted from the cells and then reverse transcribed. CDR3 amplicons came from multiplex PCR with pooled V-gene forward and constant-region reverse primers. TCRdb re-identified clones in the multiplex PCR reads via CATT. The sample lists under 30,000 delta-chain clones, more than 6.5% occurring once. The source material was Vdelta1+ gamma-delta thymocytes from the thymus. Subset specified: FACS-sorted CD3+ TCRalphabeta- TCRVdelta1+ TCRVdelta2- thymocytes. The source is a girl less than two years old who had congenital heart surgery.

Details on this clone: Other DNA sequences from this sample encode an identical CDR3 as well. The rearrangement links TRDV1 to TRDJ1, with D possibly matching TRDD3 (5 bases). The CDR3 extends over 19 amino acids. CDR1 and CDR2 from the germline V gene are TSWWSYY and QGS. Trimming left V 2 bases short and J 0 bases short, with 22 bases between. The CDR3: CALGECSGDPTGYTDKLIF. CDR3 DNA: TGTGCTCTTGGGGAATGTTCCGGGGACCCGACGGGGTACACCGATAAACTCATCTTT.

This clone appeared a few times. This sequence joins TRDV1 and TRDJ1, with 9 nucleotides matching TRDD3. The V segment lost 3 bases and the J segment 0 bases; nucleotides outside the gene matches: 26. From germline, CDR1 is TSWWSYY and CDR2 QGS. The CDR3 covers 23 residues. CDR3 DNA sequence: TGTGCTCTTGGGGAGCCCTCTTCCCGCCCCCACTGGGGGACCGGGGCCCACACCGATAAACTCATCTTT. Translated: CALGEPSSRPHWGTGAHTDKLIF.

The V gene went uncalled, while the J gene is TRDJ1; the D segment call TRDD3 is taken from the table without a DNA check. The CDR3 contains 16 residues. CDR3 sequence reads: CALGLPSSNWGMELIF. CDR3 DNA: TGTGCTCTTGGTCTACCTTCCTCGAACTGGGGGATGGAACTCATCTTT.